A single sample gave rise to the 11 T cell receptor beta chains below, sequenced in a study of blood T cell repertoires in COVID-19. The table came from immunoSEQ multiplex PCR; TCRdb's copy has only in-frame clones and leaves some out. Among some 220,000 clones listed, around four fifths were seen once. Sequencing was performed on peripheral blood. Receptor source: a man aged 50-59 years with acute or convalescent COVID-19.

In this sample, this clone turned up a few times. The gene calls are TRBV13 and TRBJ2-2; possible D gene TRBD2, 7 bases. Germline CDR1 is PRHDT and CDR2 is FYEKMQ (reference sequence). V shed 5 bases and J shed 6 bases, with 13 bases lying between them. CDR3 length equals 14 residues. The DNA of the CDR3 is TGTGCCAGCAGCCCGGAGGGGGGGGCCGGGGAGCTGTTTTTT. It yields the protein CASSPEGGAGELFF.

CDR3 nucleotides: TGTGCCAGCTCACCAGGGACAGGGCACAATCAGCCCCAGCATTTT. Translating it yields CASSPGTGHNQPQHF. The rearrangement joins TRBV18 to TRBJ1-5; 9 nucleotides match TRBD1. Germline V CDR1 and CDR2: KGHSH, LQKENI. The CDR3 runs 15 residues. J was trimmed by 3 bases and V by 2 bases; bases with no gene match: 2. Using reference TRBV18 and TRBJ1-5 for the parts outside the CDR3, the full variable domain is NAGVMQNPRHLVRRRGQEARLRCSPMKGHSHVYWYRQLPEEGLKFMVYLQKENIIDESGMPKERFSAEFPKEGPSILRIQQVVRGDSAAYFCASSPGTGHNQPQHFGDGTRLSIL.

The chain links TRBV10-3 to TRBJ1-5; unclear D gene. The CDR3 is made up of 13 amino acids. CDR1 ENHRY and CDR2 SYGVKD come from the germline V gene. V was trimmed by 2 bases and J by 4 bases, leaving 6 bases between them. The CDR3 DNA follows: TGTGCCATCAGTGAGGAACAGAATCAGCCCCAGCATTTT. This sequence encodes CAISEEQNQPQHF.

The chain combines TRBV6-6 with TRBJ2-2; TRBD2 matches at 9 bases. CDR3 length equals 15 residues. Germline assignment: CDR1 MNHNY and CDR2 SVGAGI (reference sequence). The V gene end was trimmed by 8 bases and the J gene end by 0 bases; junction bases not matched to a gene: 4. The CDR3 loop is CASRASGTNTGELFF. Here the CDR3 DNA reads TGTGCCAGCCGGGCTAGCGGGACGAACACCGGGGAGCTGTTTTTT.

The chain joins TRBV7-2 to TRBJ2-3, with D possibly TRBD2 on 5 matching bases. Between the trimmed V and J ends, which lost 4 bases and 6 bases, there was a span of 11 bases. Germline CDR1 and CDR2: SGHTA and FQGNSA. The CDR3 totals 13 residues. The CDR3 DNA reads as TGTGCCAGCAGCTCGAGGTCGGGGGATACGCAGTATTTT. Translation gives CASSSRSGDTQYF.

In DNA, the CDR3 is TGTGCCACCAGCAGAGATGAGGACGAGCAGTACTTC. Translation: CATSRDEDEQYF. The rearrangement joins TRBV15 to TRBJ2-7, with D unclear. Germline lookup yields CDR1 LNHNV and CDR2 YYDKDF (reference sequence). The V and J ends lost 0 bases and 5 bases respectively, with 5 bases between them. The CDR3 has 12 amino acids.

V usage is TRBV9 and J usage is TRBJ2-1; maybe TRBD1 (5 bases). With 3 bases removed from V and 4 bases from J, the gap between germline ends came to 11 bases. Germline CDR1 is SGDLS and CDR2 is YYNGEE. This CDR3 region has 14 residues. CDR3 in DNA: TGTGCCAGCAGCGCACAAGGGGCGTACAATGAGCAGTTCTTC. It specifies CASSAQGAYNEQFF. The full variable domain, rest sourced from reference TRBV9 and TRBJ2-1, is DSGVTQTPKHLITATGQRVTLRCSPRSGDLSVYWYQQSLDQGLQFLIQYYNGEERAKGNILERFSAQQFPDLHSELNLSSLELGDSALYFCASSAQGAYNEQFFGPGTRLTVL.

CDR3 region: CASSQQGNSQETQYF. As DNA, the CDR3 is TGTGCCAGCAGCCAACAGGGAAATAGCCAAGAGACCCAGTACTTC. V and J are TRBV7-3 and TRBJ2-5; D possibly corresponds to TRBD1 (6 bases). CDR1 SGHTA and CDR2 FQGTGA come from the germline V gene. With 5 bases removed from V and 1 base from J, the gap between germline ends came to 14 bases. The CDR3 contains 15 residues.

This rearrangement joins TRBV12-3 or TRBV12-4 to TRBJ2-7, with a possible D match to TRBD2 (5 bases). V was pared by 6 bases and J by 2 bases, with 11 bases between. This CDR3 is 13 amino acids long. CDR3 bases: TGTGCCAGCAGAGCGGACGGTACCTACGAGCAGTACTTC. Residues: CASRADGTYEQYF.

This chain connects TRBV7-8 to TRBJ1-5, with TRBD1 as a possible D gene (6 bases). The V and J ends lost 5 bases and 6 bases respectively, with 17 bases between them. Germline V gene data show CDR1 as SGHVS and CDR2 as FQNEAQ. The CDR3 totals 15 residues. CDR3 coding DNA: TGTGCCAGCAGCCTAGGGACACCCGAAATTCAGCCCCAGCATTTT. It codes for CASSLGTPEIQPQHF.

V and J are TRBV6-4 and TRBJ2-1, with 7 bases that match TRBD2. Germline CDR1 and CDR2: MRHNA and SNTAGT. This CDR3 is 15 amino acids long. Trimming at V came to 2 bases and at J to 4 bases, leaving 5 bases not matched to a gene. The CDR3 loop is CASSDVGRSYNEQFF. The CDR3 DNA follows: TGTGCCAGCAGTGACGTCGGGAGGTCTTACAATGAGCAGTTCTTC.